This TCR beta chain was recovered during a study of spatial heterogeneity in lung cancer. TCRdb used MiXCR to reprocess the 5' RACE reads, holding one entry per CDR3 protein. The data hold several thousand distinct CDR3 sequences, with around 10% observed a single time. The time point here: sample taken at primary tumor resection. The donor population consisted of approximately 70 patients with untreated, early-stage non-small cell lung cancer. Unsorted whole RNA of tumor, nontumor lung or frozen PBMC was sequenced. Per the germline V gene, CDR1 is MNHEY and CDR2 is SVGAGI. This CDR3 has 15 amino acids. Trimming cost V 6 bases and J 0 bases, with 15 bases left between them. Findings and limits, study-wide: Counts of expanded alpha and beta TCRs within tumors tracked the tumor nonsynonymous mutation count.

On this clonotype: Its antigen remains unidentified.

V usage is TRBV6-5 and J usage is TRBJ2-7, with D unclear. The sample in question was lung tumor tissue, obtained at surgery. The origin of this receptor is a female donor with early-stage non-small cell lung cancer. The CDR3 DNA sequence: TGTGCCAGCAGCTACAGCGCTTGGGACTCCTACGAGCAGTACTTC. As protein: CASSYSAWDSYEQYF.